This TCR beta chain was retrieved from a study of neurological immune-mediated disorders. Study results and caveats: CDR3 amino acid sequences found in expanded clones were never shared across subjects, suggesting private repertoires in all groups.

V lost 4 bases and J lost 8, with 16 bases in between. CDR3 size: 14 residues. Germline values: CDR1 LGHDT, CDR2 YNNKEL (reference sequence). Each TCR transcript was tagged with a 10-nucleotide random UMI during 5'RACE. TCRdb reprocessed the 5' RACE reads with MiXCR, giving one entry per CDR3 protein. The sample includes about 70,000 distinct CDR3 sequences, 2.5% to 4% seen only once; the top ten take under 6.5%. This clonotype was recorded at least ten times. Its matching antigen is unknown. V and J are TRBV3-1 and TRBJ2-3, with a possible D match to TRBD1 (5 bases). This TCR derives from a woman aged 45-65 years with multiple sclerosis. The sequencing sample was made of PBMCs. The CDR3 region is CASSPSGALGTQYF. DNA of the CDR3: TGTGCCAGCAGCCCATCTGGGGCACTCGGTACGCAGTATTTT.